The clone carrying this T cell receptor beta chain was picked up a small number of times. The antigen is unknown. V gave up 3 bases and J gave up 6 bases, with 11 bases separating them. Germline CDR1 is SGHVS and CDR2 is FNYEAQ. CDR3 length: 13 amino acids. This specimen belongs to a study of beta chain features in type 1 diabetes. General study results and limits: Cells carrying high TCR expression could end up over-represented when cDNA is sequenced.

Expressed TCRB transcripts were sequenced after all isolated RNA was converted to cDNA. Profiled with immunoSEQ multiplex PCR; TCRdb holds only in-frame clones, not every one. The sample records around 250,000 clones, 25% to 30% being singletons. The V and J genes are TRBV7-6 and TRBJ1-2; D not resolved. Sequenced sample: central memory CD4+ T cells from blood. The source is a man aged 25 to 40 in good health. The CDR3 loop reads CASSLSGRDGYTF. In DNA, the CDR3 is TGTGCCAGCAGCTTGAGTGGGAGGGATGGCTACACCTTC.